A single sample gave rise to the 14 T cell receptor beta chains below, sequenced in a study of a mutant IDH1 vaccine in newly diagnosed glioma. Profiled with immunoSEQ multiplex PCR; TCRdb holds only in-frame clones, not every one. The sample has about 48,000 clones, less than 80% seen once. Time point defined: week 35, safety follow-up. Vaccine doses each comprised 300 ug of mutant IDH1 20-mer peptide, with topical imiquimod. No antigen has been identified for these receptors. The starting material was PBMCs, obtained from a glioma patient whose treatment included an IDH1 peptide vaccine. The receptors were sampled from a man aged 40-49 years with glioma.

The CDR3 loop reads CASSELPRSYNEQFF. CDR3 bases: TGTGCCAGCAGCGAACTCCCCCGCTCCTACAATGAGCAGTTCTTC. V and J are TRBV6-1 and TRBJ2-1, with D hard to call. Trimming shortened V by 6 bases and J by 0 bases, and 12 bases separated the two germline ends. Per the germline V gene, CDR1 is MNHNS and CDR2 is SASEGT. The CDR3 sequence is 15 residues long.

The chain has TRBV7-9 and TRBJ1-1, with a possible D match to TRBD1 (5 bases). The germline CDR1 and CDR2 sequences are SEHNR and FQNEAQ (reference sequence). V was cut by 1 base and J by 7 bases, with 19 bases left in between. CDR3 length equals 16 residues. In DNA form, the CDR3 reads TGTGCCAGCAGCTTAGTGGGGGGAGGGTCGTTTGATGAAGCTTTCTTT. Amino acid sequence: CASSLVGGGSFDEAFF.

The rearrangement uses TRBV19 and TRBJ2-2; 14 bases match TRBD2. The CDR3 is made up of 16 amino acids. Losses at the gene ends were 4 bases for V and 3 bases for J; bases not matched to a gene: 1. The germline V gene has CDR1 LNHDA and CDR2 SQIVND (reference sequence). The CDR3 protein is CASSTGLAGDTGELFF. In DNA form, the CDR3 reads TGTGCCAGTAGTACGGGACTAGCGGGAGACACCGGGGAGCTGTTTTTT.

The V gene is TRBV6-5, the J gene TRBJ2-1, with 7 bases that match TRBD2. The CDR3 spans 13 residues. Germline values: CDR1 MNHEY, CDR2 SVGAGI. J was trimmed by 10 bases and V by 2 bases; bases with no gene match: 5. For the CDR3, the DNA is TGTGCCAGCAGTTACCCTGGGCGGGAGGAGCAGTTCTTC. This sequence encodes CASSYPGREEQFF.

This chain connects TRBV10-3 to TRBJ2-5; no definite D call. The CDR3 runs to 13 residues. Germline values: CDR1 ENHRY, CDR2 SYGVKD. Trimming removed 4 bases from V and 0 bases from J, with 6 bases in between. The DNA for the CDR3 is TGTGCCATCAGTGTAAACAACCAAGAGACCCAGTACTTC. Protein product: CAISVNNQETQYF.

V gene TRBV7-9 combines with J gene TRBJ1-2, with D hard to call. The V and J ends lost 6 bases and 0 bases respectively, with 14 bases between them. Per germline, CDR1 SEHNR and CDR2 FQNEAQ (reference sequence). This CDR3 is 15 amino acids long. The CDR3 DNA reads as TGTGCCAGCAGTCCCGACTGGGGAGCTAACTATGGCTACACCTTC. As protein: CASSPDWGANYGYTF. The complete variable domain, with remaining parts taken from reference TRBV7-9 and TRBJ1-2, reads DTGVSQNPRHKITKRGQNVTFRCDPISEHNRLYWYRQTLGQGPEFLTYFQNEAQLEKSRLLSDRFSAERPKGSFSTLEIQRTEQGDSAMYLCASSPDWGANYGYTFGSGTRLTVV.

The gene calls are TRBV9 and TRBJ1-1; 9 bases match TRBD1. Germline-derived CDR1 and CDR2 are SGDLS and YYNGEE. CDR3 length: 17 residues. V trimming: 0 bases; J trimming: 1 base; junction bases outside the gene matches: 7. The CDR3 sequence: CASSVEGTGQPNTEAFF. The CDR3 nucleotides are TGTGCCAGCAGCGTAGAAGGGACAGGGCAACCGAACACTGAAGCTTTCTTT.

This sequence joins TRBV2 and TRBJ1-1; TRBD1 matches 10 bases. In germline, CDR1 is SNHLY, CDR2 FYNNEI. The trim removed 6 bases at V and 10 bases at J, leaving 11 bases unmatched. This CDR3 has 14 residues. This CDR3 is CASSKDRGTLGAFF. As DNA, the CDR3 is TGTGCCAGCAGCAAGGACAGGGGGACCCTCGGAGCTTTCTTT.

The genes are TRBV19 and TRBJ2-3, with 7 bases matching TRBD2. The germline V gene has CDR1 LNHDA and CDR2 SQIVND (reference sequence). The CDR3 extends over 14 amino acids. The trim removed 8 bases at V and 2 bases at J, leaving 7 bases unmatched. This CDR3 is CASASRESTDTQYF. CDR3 bases: TGTGCCAGTGCCTCGCGGGAGTCCACAGATACGCAGTATTTT.

The J gene is TRBJ2-5, the V gene TRBV5-4, with D maybe TRBD1 (6 bases). V lost 4 bases to trimming and J lost 5 bases, with 15 bases between them. The CDR3 extends over 14 amino acids. Per germline, CDR1 SGHNT and CDR2 YYREEE (reference sequence). The CDR3 sequence is CASSPQQGVETQYF. Written as DNA, the CDR3 is TGTGCCAGCAGCCCGCAACAGGGCGTGGAGACCCAGTACTTC.

The chain joins TRBV7-6 to TRBJ2-7; 10 bases fit TRBD1. CDR1 and CDR2 (germline): SGHVS, FNYEAQ. CDR3 length equals 14 residues. V dropped 3 bases and J dropped 2; count of bases not matched to a gene: 1. The CDR3 nucleotides are TGTGCCAGCAGCTTGGGACAGGGGACCTACGAGCAGTACTTC. This gives the protein CASSLGQGTYEQYF. Full variable domain (missing parts from reference TRBV7-6 and TRBJ2-7): GAGVSQSPRYKVTKRGQDVALRCDPISGHVSLYWYRQALGQGPEFLTYFNYEAQQDKSGLPNDRFSAERPEGSISTLTIQRTEQRDSAMYRCASSLGQGTYEQYFGPGTRLTVT.

This sequence joins TRBV2 and TRBJ1-2, with D unclear. V lost 2 bases and J 5 bases, leaving 9 bases between the germline ends. Germline V gene sequence: CDR1 SNHLY, CDR2 FYNNEI. CDR3 length: 13 amino acids. Here the CDR3 reads CASSELGLYGYTF. CDR3 nucleotides: TGTGCCAGCAGTGAATTGGGTTTATATGGCTACACCTTC.

This clone was seen just once. The chain employs TRBV4-2 and TRBJ2-3, with 9 bases matching TRBD1. Germline trimming cut 0 bases from V and 5 bases from J; bases unmatched to any gene: 9. The CDR3 spans 17 residues. Germline V CDR1 and CDR2: LGHNA, YNFKEQ. The CDR3 loop reads CASSQDRRTGVKDTQYF. The DNA for the CDR3 is TGTGCCAGCAGCCAAGATCGGAGGACAGGGGTAAAAGATACGCAGTATTTT.

This clone occurred a few times. This chain joins TRBV5-6 and TRBJ2-2; 10 bases match TRBD2. The length of the CDR3 is 17 residues. V was pared by 2 bases and J by 2 bases, with 6 bases of the junction left unmatched. Germline CDR1 and CDR2: SGHDT and YYEEEE. The CDR3 DNA is TGTGCCAGCAGCTTAAGGACTAGCGGTCTTAACACCGGGGAGCTGTTTTTT. Its protein product is CASSLRTSGLNTGELFF.